The rows below give T cell receptor beta chains drawn from one sample of a study of T cells after posttransplantation cyclophosphamide. TCRdb's table, derived via immunoSEQ multiplex PCR, lists solely in-frame clones and lacks some. The sample lists 20,000 to 25,000 clones, roughly 90% occurring once. The specimen comprised PBMCs, sampled after an allogeneic stem cell transplant with a calcineurin inhibitor and methotrexate. The origin of the receptors is a female patient between 50 and 59 years old who received an allogeneic stem cell transplant from an unrelated donor, was CMV-positive, and had chronic GVHD only. The graft donor may have given rise to some T cells. The CDR3 runs from the conserved cysteine through the conserved F or W. Fields, in order: J gene, V gene, clone size, D gene, CDR3 DNA, CDR3 protein. The D gene is left open where the match is weak. Only some rows state a clone size, as once, few, many or a class for expanded clones.

TRBJ2-1	TRBV7-7	-	TRBD2	TGTGCTAGCAGCTCTACTAGCGGGGGACAAGGGGAGCAGTTCTTC	CASSSTSGGQGEQFF
TRBJ1-5	TRBV5-5	-	-	TGTGCCAGCAGCTTGATAGGGGGTCAGCCCCAGCATTTT	CASSLIGGQPQHF
TRBJ2-7	TRBV4-2	-	-	TGTGCCAGCAGCCCCCTCTCGGGTCTCTACGAGCAGTACTTC	CASSPLSGLYEQYF
TRBJ1-2	TRBV14	-	-	TGTGCCAGCAGGGCAGGCGGGGAGGCCTATGGCTACACCTTC	CASRAGGEAYGYTF
TRBJ2-7	TRBV7-2	-	-	TGTGCCAGCACCCACCCAGGGACTCACAACTCCTACGAGCAGTACTTC	CASTHPGTHNSYEQYF
TRBJ2-7	TRBV9	-	TRBD2	TGTGCCAGCAGCATAAGCGGGACGTCCTACGAGCAGTACTTC	CASSISGTSYEQYF
TRBJ2-7	TRBV7-9	-	TRBD2	TGTGCCAGCAGCTTTCAGCGGGGGCGCGAGCAGTACTTC	CASSFQRGREQYF
TRBJ2-3	TRBV7-2	-	TRBD2	TGTGCCAGCAGCCCACATTTACCGGGAGGGCGCGAGGATACGCAGTATTTT	CASSPHLPGGREDTQYF
TRBJ2-1	TRBV5-1	-	TRBD2	TGCGCCAGCAGCTCCCCACGACTAGCGGGATATGTTGAGCAGTTCTTC	CASSSPRLAGYVEQFF
TRBJ1-5	TRBV7-2	-	-	TGTGCCAGCAGCTTAGCACGCGGGGACAATCAGCCCCAGCATTTT	CASSLARGDNQPQHF
TRBJ2-1	TRBV14	-	-	TGTGCCAGCAGCCAAGACCTCGGGACACTGAATGAGCAGTTCTTC	CASSQDLGTLNEQFF
TRBJ1-1	TRBV7-3	-	-	TGTGCCAGCAGCTCAGTTCCGGGGAACACTGAAGCTTTCTTT	CASSSVPGNTEAFF
TRBJ2-1	TRBV6-4	-	TRBD2	TGTGCCAGCAGTGACTCGGCTAGCGGGAGTATGGATGAGCAGTTCTTC	CASSDSASGSMDEQFF
TRBJ2-7	TRBV7-2	-	-	TGTGCCAGCAGCTCTACCCCCTCCTACGAGCAGTACTTC	CASSSTPSYEQYF
TRBJ1-2	TRBV4-2	-	TRBD1	TGTGCCAGCAGCCAAGCGGGGACAGGGAGCTATGGCTACACCTTC	CASSQAGTGSYGYTF
TRBJ2-1	TRBV4-2	-	TRBD2	TGTGCCAGCAGCCAGCCGGGACTAGATTCCAATGAGCAGTTCTTC	CASSQPGLDSNEQFF
TRBJ2-5	TRBV9	-	TRBD2	TGTGCCAGCAGCGTCGGGACTAGTAATCAAGAGACCCAGTACTTC	CASSVGTSNQETQYF
TRBJ2-7	TRBV25-1	-	TRBD2	TGTGCCAGCAGTGATCGGCGGTGGGGGGGGGTAGGCTTGGACGAGCAGTACTTC	CASSDRRWGGVGLDEQYF
TRBJ2-3	TRBV29-1	-	-	TGCAGCGTTGAAATAGGAGGACGCACAGATACGCAGTATTTT	CSVEIGGRTDTQYF
TRBJ1-2	TRBV5-1	-	-	TGCGCCAGCAGGTCCCAATCGGCTAACTATGGCTACACCTTC	CASRSQSANYGYTF
TRBJ2-7	TRBV5-5	-	-	TGTGCCAGCAGCTTGGAAGAGGGTGCCATTTTTTACGAGCAGTACTTC	CASSLEEGAIFYEQYF
TRBJ2-7	TRBV25-1	-	TRBD2	TGTGCCAGCAGTGTCCCGACTAGCGGGTATTACGAGCAGTACTTC	CASSVPTSGYYEQYF
TRBJ2-7	TRBV27	-	-	TGTGCCAGCAGTTTCGGGACAACCTACGAGCAGTACTTC	CASSFGTTYEQYF
TRBJ2-4	TRBV15	-	-	TGTGCCACCAGCAGAGATTTGTCAGGGGTTAACATTCAGTACTTC	CATSRDLSGVNIQYF
TRBJ2-7	TRBV10-3	few	-	TGTGCCATCCCTCTGACTGCCGCCTACGAGCAGTACTTC	CAIPLTAAYEQYF
TRBJ2-7	TRBV15	-	-	TGTGCCACCAGCAGAGCTCTGACTCGCAACGAGCAGTACTTC	CATSRALTRNEQYF
TRBJ2-1	TRBV27	-	TRBD2	TGTGCCAGCAGTTCCGTAGCGGGCCTCTACAATGAGCAGTTCTTC	CASSSVAGLYNEQFF
TRBJ2-7	TRBV5-1	-	TRBD1	TGCGCCAGCAGCCCGGGACAGAACTACGAGCAGTACTTC	CASSPGQNYEQYF
TRBJ2-7	TRBV29-1	-	TRBD1	TGCAGCGTGGCGGGGACAGGGAGCTACGAGCAGTACTTC	CSVAGTGSYEQYF
TRBJ2-2	TRBV9	-	TRBD1	TGTGCCAGCAGCGAACAGATCAGGGGGCGTAACACCGGGGAGCTGTTTTTT	CASSEQIRGRNTGELFF
TRBJ2-1	TRBV7-3	-	-	TGTGCCAGCAGCTCTACCAGCGGTGAGCAGTTCTTC	CASSSTSGEQFF
TRBJ1-3	TRBV27	-	TRBD1	TGTGCCAGCAGCTCGGACAGGGGAGGAAACACCATATATTTT	CASSSDRGGNTIYF
TRBJ1-1	TRBV4-1	once	-	TGCGCCAGCAGCCAAGCATCCCAGGGTGGCACTGAAGCTTTCTTT	CASSQASQGGTEAFF